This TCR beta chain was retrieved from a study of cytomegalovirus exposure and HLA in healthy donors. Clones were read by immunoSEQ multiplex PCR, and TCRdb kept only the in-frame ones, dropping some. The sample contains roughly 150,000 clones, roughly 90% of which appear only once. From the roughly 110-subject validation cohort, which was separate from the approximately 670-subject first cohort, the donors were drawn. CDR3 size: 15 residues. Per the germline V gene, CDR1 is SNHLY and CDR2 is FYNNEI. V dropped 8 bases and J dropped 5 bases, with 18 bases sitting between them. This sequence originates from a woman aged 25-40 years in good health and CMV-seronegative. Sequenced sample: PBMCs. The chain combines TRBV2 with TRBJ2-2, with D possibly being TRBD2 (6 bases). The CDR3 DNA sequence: TGTGCCAGCGGCACCAGCGGGTTAGGGACCGGGGAGCTGTTTTTT. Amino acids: CASGTSGLGTGELFF.